This T cell receptor (beta chain) appears in the sequencing data of a study of blood T cell repertoires in COVID-19. Study background: Acute-phase and convalescent COVID-19 samples originated in the United States, Italy and Spain. In each case, the material was cDNA or gDNA derived from T cells, B-cell-depleted T cells, or PBMCs.

Germline lookup yields CDR1 SNHLY and CDR2 FYNNEI. The CDR3 spans 13 residues. V shed 5 bases, J shed 6 bases, and the junction held 5 bases outside the gene matches. Under the authors' procedure: Counts of nucleated cells, estimated from reference gene primer amplification, were obtained. Produced via immunoSEQ multiplex PCR; TCRdb's table is partial and in-frame only. The V and J calls and clone size were taken over from that table, and D and trimming were inferred from the DNA. The sample shows just over 90,000 clones, under 90% of them seen only once. The source material was peripheral blood. The clonotype comes from a human donor with active COVID-19. The donor label of this sample is uncertain. The chain is built from TRBV2 and TRBJ2-7; 9 bases are a match to TRBD1. The CDR3, as DNA: TGTGCCAGCAGTACCGGGACAGGGAGCGAGCAGTACTTC. Protein product: CASSTGTGSEQYF.